The following is a T cell receptor (beta chain) sequence with its context. Its antigen is still unknown. The data belong to a study of T cell responses to AZD1222 COVID-19 vaccine. Germline V gives CDR1 SGHVS, CDR2 FNYEAQ. The V gene lost 5 bases and the J gene lost 4 bases, with 14 bases spanning the gap. The CDR3 is made up of 14 amino acids. The protocol was immunoSEQ multiplex PCR, while the TCRdb copy is restricted to in-frame clones and leaves out a portion. The table includes around 120,000 clones, 80% to 90% detected once. Broader study findings: Increases in Spike-specific TCR breadth and depth were seen after two AZD1222 doses.

This clonotype was sampled from an adult in good health. This specimen was peripheral blood, taken on day 0 of MenACWY control vaccination. This chain uses TRBV7-6 with TRBJ1-2; D may be TRBD1 (6 bases). The CDR3 DNA sequence: TGTGCCAGCAGCGAGGGGGGGACCCTCTATGGCTACACCTTC. Amino acids: CASSEGGTLYGYTF.